This TCR beta chain was documented in a study of spatial heterogeneity in lung cancer. Trimming removed 5 bases from V and 6 bases from J, with 19 bases in between. The CDR3 extends over 15 amino acids. TCRdb reanalysed the 5' RACE reads using MiXCR and keeps one entry per CDR3 protein. The sample has 7,500 to 8,500 distinct CDR3 sequences, 5.5% to 7.5% seen once. The study, taken as a whole, reports: Tracking of tumor mutation counts was seen in expanded intratumoral alpha and beta TCR counts.

The count of this clonotype is one. As yet, its antigen is unknown. Time point specified: sample taken at primary tumor resection. The chain has TRBV12-3 or TRBV12-4 and TRBJ1-2, with a possible D match to TRBD1 (6 bases). The sequencing here drew on lung tumor tissue, taken at surgery. This receptor was obtained from a male donor with early-stage non-small cell lung cancer. The CDR3 here is CASSPLSSRGHGYTF. DNA of the CDR3: TGTGCCAGCAGTCCCCTGTCTAGCAGGGGTCATGGCTACACCTTC.